Listed below are T cell receptor beta chains from one sample, sequenced in a study of cytomegalovirus exposure and HLA in healthy donors. Clones were read by immunoSEQ multiplex PCR, and TCRdb kept only the in-frame ones, dropping some. The profile shows approximately 170,000 clones, about 85% of them singletons. The sequenced sample consisted of PBMCs. All receptors come from a boy aged 2 to 10 in good health and CMV-seronegative. The CDR3 runs from the conserved cysteine through the conserved F or W. Fields, in order: J gene, D gene, V gene, CDR3 protein, CDR3 DNA. A D gene is named only where the DNA matches it firmly.

TRBJ1-1 - TRBV30 CAWSVGPGGTEAFF TGTGCCTGGAGTGTAGGGCCCGGGGGCACTGAAGCTTTCTTT
TRBJ1-3 - TRBV10-3 CAISRGAVLSGNTIYF TGTGCCATCAGCCGGGGGGCAGTACTCTCTGGAAACACCATATATTTT
TRBJ2-1 TRBD2 TRBV4-1 CASSLQPRLAGGHNEQFF TGCGCCAGCAGCCTCCAGCCGCGACTAGCGGGAGGGCACAATGAGCAGTTCTTC
TRBJ2-1 - TRBV15 CATSRVSGDYNEQFF TGTGCCACCAGCAGAGTTAGCGGAGACTACAATGAGCAGTTCTTC
TRBJ1-1 - TRBV18 CASSRRVSEAFF TGTGCCAGCTCACGCAGGGTTTCTGAAGCTTTCTTT
TRBJ2-3 - TRBV15 CATRDPAGQTDTQYF TGTGCCACCAGGGACCCAGCGGGACAAACAGATACGCAGTATTTT
TRBJ1-2 TRBD1 TRBV2 CASAQTGDYGYTF TGTGCCAGCGCTCAAACAGGGGACTATGGCTACACCTTC
TRBJ2-7 - TRBV19 CASSSRGSSSYEQYF TGTGCCAGTAGTTCAAGGGGGAGCAGCTCCTACGAGCAGTACTTC
TRBJ2-1 TRBD2 TRBV27 CASSSSSGGFSYNEQFF TGTGCCAGCAGTTCCTCCAGCGGGGGTTTCTCCTACAATGAGCAGTTCTTC
TRBJ1-1 - TRBV6-6 CASSYSSRGEAFF TGTGCCAGCAGTTACTCGAGCCGGGGTGAAGCTTTCTTT
TRBJ1-1 - TRBV19 CASTRTGSNTEAFF TGTGCCAGTACTCGGACGGGATCGAACACTGAAGCTTTCTTT
TRBJ1-4 TRBD1 TRBV9 CASSSTDRGGEITTNEKLFF TGTGCCAGCAGCTCAACAGACAGGGGGGGGGAGATTACAACTAATGAAAAACTGTTTTTT
TRBJ2-6 TRBD1 TRBV9 CASSVWTGAGSGANVLTF TGTGCCAGCAGCGTATGGACAGGGGCAGGCTCTGGGGCCAACGTCCTGACTTTC
TRBJ1-1 - TRBV5-6 CASSLAVGGSEAFF TGTGCCAGCAGCTTGGCCGTGGGGGGTAGTGAAGCTTTCTTT
TRBJ2-7 - TRBV21-1 CASSTCSCEQYF TGTGCCAGCAGCACCTGTAGCTGCGAGCAGTACTTC
TRBJ1-4 TRBD1 TRBV6-7 CASSSQGAEKLFF TGTGCCAGCAGTTCGCAGGGGGCAGAAAAACTGTTTTTT
TRBJ2-1 TRBD2 TRBV27 CASSLQGTSGGNEQFF TGTGCCAGCAGTTTACAGGGGACTAGCGGGGGGAATGAGCAGTTCTTC
TRBJ1-6 - TRBV6-5 CASSYGSSYNSPLHF TGTGCCAGCAGTTACGGGAGCTCCTATAATTCACCCCTCCACTTT
TRBJ2-7 - TRBV6-1 CASIGLKEGPYEQYF TGTGCCAGCATAGGATTGAAGGAGGGACCTTACGAGCAGTACTTC
TRBJ1-5 - TRBV7-8 CASSLGSGQRGQPQHF TGTGCCAGCAGCTTAGGTTCCGGTCAGCGCGGACAGCCCCAGCATTTT
TRBJ2-5 - TRBV11-3 CASSLEAGETQYF TGTGCCAGCAGCTTAGAGGCGGGGGAGACCCAGTACTTC
TRBJ1-2 - TRBV7-8 CASSAHEYGYTF TGTGCCAGCAGCGCCCATGAGTATGGCTACACCTTC
TRBJ2-7 TRBD2 TRBV5-8 CASSPDGGGYEQYF TGTGCCAGCAGCCCCGACGGGGGGGGATACGAGCAGTACTTC
TRBJ2-5 - TRBV4-1 CASSPVGLETQYF TGCGCCAGCAGCCCGGTTGGTTTGGAGACCCAGTACTTC
TRBJ2-1 - TRBV30 CAWSFRGPMGASYNEQFF TGTGCCTGGAGTTTCCGGGGACCTATGGGGGCCTCCTACAATGAGCAGTTCTTC
TRBJ2-5 TRBD2 TRBV30 CAWSVRGTSAINQETQYF TGTGCCTGGAGTGTACGGGGGACTAGCGCAATCAACCAAGAGACCCAGTACTTC
TRBJ1-1 - TRBV6-1 CAGLSGWRAFF TGTGCCGGTTTAAGTGGGTGGAGAGCTTTCTTT
TRBJ2-7 - TRBV28 CASSLPHDSEQYF TGTGCCAGCAGTTTACCCCACGACAGCGAGCAGTACTTC
TRBJ1-2 TRBD1 TRBV4-2 CASSQVQGAGGGYTF TGTGCCAGCAGCCAAGTTCAAGGGGCAGGGGGCGGCTACACCTTC
TRBJ2-1 - TRBV6-5 CASSYSSYNEQFF TGTGCCAGCAGTTACTCGAGCTACAATGAGCAGTTCTTC
TRBJ2-7 - TRBV20-1 CSATLAYEQYF TGCAGTGCTACTCTAGCCTACGAGCAGTACTTC
TRBJ2-4 TRBD1 TRBV28 CASSFPQSSGTGGKNIQYF TGTGCCAGCAGTTTCCCCCAATCCTCCGGGACAGGGGGCAAAAACATTCAGTACTTC
TRBJ1-2 - TRBV20-1 CSALTGFGYTF TGCAGTGCCCTCACAGGGTTTGGCTACACCTTC
TRBJ1-2 TRBD1 TRBV9 CASSVRQGQLYGYTF TGTGCCAGCAGCGTTAGACAGGGCCAACTCTATGGCTACACCTTC
TRBJ1-4 - TRBV2 CASSGAGVEKLFF TGTGCCAGCAGTGGGGCAGGGGTTGAAAAACTGTTTTTT
TRBJ1-4 - TRBV19 CASSSRGIANEKLFF TGTGCCAGTAGTTCACGGGGGATCGCTAATGAAAAACTGTTTTTT
TRBJ2-1 TRBD2 TRBV7-2 CASSITSGGPYNEQFF TGTGCCAGCAGCATAACTAGCGGGGGGCCCTACAATGAGCAGTTCTTC